These 19 T cell receptor beta chains were sequenced from one sample in a study of shared clonotypes between healthy human individuals. The assay was immunoSEQ multiplex PCR, and TCRdb's table has in-frame clones only and misses some. The sample includes some 630,000 clones, approximately 79% seen only once; the top ten take around 2%. The material sequenced was memory CD4+ T cells sorted from blood. Subset given: CD45RA-negative fraction. Receptors originate from a young woman in good health.

This clone was seen at least ten times. The rearrangement uses TRBV19 and TRBJ1-2; TRBD1 matches 8 bases. Germline trimming cut 4 bases from V and 8 bases from J; bases unmatched to any gene: 9. This CDR3 is 14 amino acids long. Germline CDR1 and CDR2: LNHDA and SQIVND (reference sequence). Here the CDR3 reads CASSKTGEAGGYTF. Written as DNA, the CDR3 is TGTGCCAGTAGTAAGACAGGGGAAGCGGGAGGCTACACCTTC.

The chain has TRBV7-8 and TRBJ2-5, with D hard to call. The CDR3 loop spans 14 amino acids. The V gene lost 5 bases and the J gene lost 2 bases, with 12 bases spanning the gap. The germline V gene has CDR1 SGHVS and CDR2 FQNEAQ. The CDR3 protein is CASSVDGRQETQYF. The CDR3 bases are TGTGCCAGCAGCGTCGACGGAAGACAAGAGACCCAGTACTTC.

The J gene is TRBJ1-4, the V gene TRBV28; tentatively, D is TRBD1 (6 bases). V gave up 2 bases and J gave up 14 bases, with 12 bases separating them. Per the germline V gene, CDR1 is MDHEN and CDR2 is SYDVKM. This CDR3 contains 12 residues. CDR3 residues: CASSLPDRRLFF. CDR3 DNA: TGTGCCAGCAGTTTACCGGACAGACGGCTGTTTTTT. Filled out from reference TRBV28 and TRBJ1-4, the complete variable domain reads DVKVTQSSRYLVKRTGEKVFLECVQDMDHENMFWYRQDPGLGLRLIYFSYDVKMKEKGDIPEGYSVSREKKERFSLILESASTNQTSMYLCASSLPDRRLFFGSGTQLSVL.

V and J are TRBV6-5 and TRBJ2-7; tentative D call: TRBD2 (6 bases). Germline V gene data show CDR1 as MNHEY and CDR2 as SVGAGI. V was pared by 1 base and J by 1 base, with 8 bases between. This CDR3 has 14 amino acids. The CDR3 spells CASSYWRDSYEQYF. CDR3 bases: TGTGCCAGCAGTTACTGGCGGGATTCCTACGAGCAGTACTTC.

Many counts were recorded for this clone. Other DNA sequences from this sample encode an identical CDR3 as well. The chain is built from TRBV11-2 and TRBJ2-7, with unresolved D. CDR3 size: 12 residues. Trimming left V 0 bases short and J 4 bases short, with 4 bases between. The germline gives CDR1 SGHAT, CDR2 FQNNGV. The CDR3 sequence is CASSLDRYEQYF. In DNA, the CDR3 is TGTGCCAGCAGCTTAGATAGATACGAGCAGTACTTC.

The CDR3 DNA reads TGTGCCAGCAGGGGGCAGGGATATGGGGCCAACGTCCTGACTTTC. This gives the protein CASRGQGYGANVLTF. The chain links TRBV6-4 to TRBJ2-6; possible D gene TRBD1, 5 bases. This CDR3 has 15 residues. Trimming removed 6 bases from V and 3 bases from J, with 12 bases in between. CDR1 and CDR2 (germline): MRHNA, SNTAGT.

The chain couples TRBV4-1 to TRBJ2-1, with 8 bases matching TRBD2. With 1 base clipped from V and 3 bases from J, the junction kept 2 bases outside the gene matches. The CDR3 sequence is 15 residues long. Looked up from germline, CDR1 is MGHRA and CDR2 is YSYEKL. The CDR3 sequence is CASSQVGLVYNEQFF. CDR3 DNA: TGCGCCAGCAGCCAAGTGGGACTAGTCTACAATGAGCAGTTCTTC.

This clone was found once. V usage is TRBV27 and J usage is TRBJ2-7; the D is unclear. There are 13 residues in the CDR3. Germline V lookup: CDR1 MNHEY, CDR2 SMNVEV (reference sequence). Trimming removed 5 bases at V and 0 bases at J, with 8 bases between. CDR3 protein: CASSHGFSYEQYF. The CDR3 DNA reads TGTGCCAGCAGTCATGGGTTCTCCTACGAGCAGTACTTC.

V gene TRBV28 combines with J gene TRBJ1-2; 7 bases match TRBD1. CDR3 length equals 14 residues. The V gene end was trimmed by 5 bases and the J gene end by 7 bases; junction bases not matched to a gene: 10. CDR1 and CDR2 from the germline V gene are MDHEN and SYDVKM. CDR3 loop: CASSTVDRVGGYTF. The CDR3 DNA follows: TGTGCCAGCAGTACGGTAGACAGGGTTGGTGGCTACACCTTC.

Worth noting for this clone: Other DNA sequences of this sample code for an identical CDR3. The rearrangement joins TRBV27 to TRBJ2-7; D perhaps matches TRBD1 (6 bases). Trimming shortened V by 6 bases and J by 1 base, and 10 bases separated the two germline ends. Germline values: CDR1 MNHEY, CDR2 SMNVEV (reference sequence). The CDR3 contains 13 residues. The CDR3 loop reads CASSRTGSYEQYF. CDR3 nucleotide sequence: TGTGCCAGCAGCCGTACAGGGTCCTACGAGCAGTACTTC.

As to this clone: This clone may be a read error of a much larger clone one base away. This CDR3 is also generated by other DNA sequences in the sample. The gene calls are TRBV5-1 and TRBJ2-5; D gene unclear. The V end lost 4 bases, the J end lost 1 base, and 2 bases lay between the germline ends. Germline V gives CDR1 SGHRS, CDR2 YFSETQ. The CDR3 totals 11 residues. DNA for the CDR3: TGCGCCAGCAGCATCCAAGAGACCCAGTACTTC. Its protein product is CASSIQETQYF.

This clone has a single count. The chain is built from TRBV28 and TRBJ2-1; D remains unclear. Germline V gene sequence: CDR1 MDHEN, CDR2 SYDVKM. The CDR3 length is 12 residues. Trimming took 6 bases from V and 10 from J, leaving 13 bases between them. The chain's CDR3 is CASRGYRSEQFF. For the CDR3, the DNA is TGTGCCAGCAGAGGTTATCGGTCGGAGCAGTTCTTC.

The chain's CDR3 is CASSWGFGREETQYF. CDR3 coding DNA: TGTGCCAGCAGTTGGGGTTTTGGGAGAGAAGAGACCCAGTACTTC. The chain combines TRBV7-7 with TRBJ2-5, with a weak D call TRBD2 (5 bases). The germline CDR1 and CDR2 sequences are SSHAT and FNYEAQ (reference sequence). V was pared by 6 bases and J by 3 bases, with 17 bases between. This CDR3 region has 15 residues.

Regarding this clone: This same CDR3 is encoded by further DNA sequences in the sample. The genes are TRBV19 and TRBJ2-1; 11 bases match TRBD1. Per the germline V gene, CDR1 is LNHDA and CDR2 is SQIVND (reference sequence). The V gene end was trimmed by 0 bases and the J gene end by 4 bases; junction bases not matched to a gene: 5. This CDR3 has 17 residues. The CDR3 region is CASSIDSGTGGYNEQFF. CDR3 nucleotide sequence: TGTGCCAGTAGTATAGATTCAGGGACAGGGGGTTACAATGAGCAGTTCTTC.

This clone came up once. The genes are TRBV29-1 and TRBJ2-3, with D possibly matching TRBD2 (6 bases). CDR1 SQVTM and CDR2 ANQGSEA come from the germline V gene. The CDR3 contains 14 residues. V lost 6 bases, J lost 4 bases, and 17 bases lay in between. The CDR3 here is CSVRRGGTADTQYF. CDR3 coding DNA: TGCAGCGTGAGGCGGGGCGGCACCGCAGATACGCAGTATTTT.

The chain uses TRBV28 and TRBJ1-4; no clear D. Trimming pared 4 bases from V and 8 bases from J, leaving 11 bases between. This CDR3 has 13 residues. Germline assignment: CDR1 MDHEN and CDR2 SYDVKM. CDR3 nucleotides: TGTGCCAGCAGTTCCTACCCTGGGGAAAAACTGTTTTTT. Its protein product is CASSSYPGEKLFF.

The chain couples TRBV6-6 to TRBJ2-1, with 8 bases aligning to TRBD2. The CDR3 spans 16 residues. V shed 2 bases, J shed 6 bases, and the junction held 9 bases outside the gene matches. Per germline, CDR1 MNHNY and CDR2 SVGAGI (reference sequence). The chain's CDR3 is CASSYRRRGGVNEQFF. In nucleotides, the CDR3 is TGTGCCAGCAGTTACCGCAGACGGGGGGGAGTCAATGAGCAGTTCTTC.

The rearrangement joins TRBV14 to TRBJ1-2; a weak D match, TRBD1 (5 bases). This CDR3 has 14 residues. Per the germline V gene, CDR1 is SGHDN and CDR2 is FVKESK. V gave up 0 bases and J gave up 4 bases, with 9 bases separating them. The CDR3 nucleotides are TGTGCCAGCAGCCAAGATTACAGGCGCTATGGCTACACCTTC. Encoded protein: CASSQDYRRYGYTF.

This sequence joins TRBV5-1 and TRBJ1-1; D remains unclear. V lost 1 base and J lost 2, with 9 bases in between. This CDR3 has 14 amino acids. Germline V lookup: CDR1 SGHRS, CDR2 YFSETQ. CDR3 DNA: TGCGCCAGCAGCTTGCAGCTCAGAAACACTGAAGCTTTCTTT. It yields the protein CASSLQLRNTEAFF.